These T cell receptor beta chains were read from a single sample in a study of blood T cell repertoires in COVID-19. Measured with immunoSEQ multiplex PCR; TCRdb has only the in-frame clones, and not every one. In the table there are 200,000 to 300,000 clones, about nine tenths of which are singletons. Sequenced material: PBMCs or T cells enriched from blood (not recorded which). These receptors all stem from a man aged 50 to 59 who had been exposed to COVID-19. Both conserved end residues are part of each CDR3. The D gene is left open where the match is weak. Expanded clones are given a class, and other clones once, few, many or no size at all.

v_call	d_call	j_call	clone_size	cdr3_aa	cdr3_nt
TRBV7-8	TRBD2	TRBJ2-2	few	CASSLLTAGGYTGELFF	TGTGCCAGCAGCTTACTTACTGCGGGAGGGTACACCGGGGAGCTGTTTTTT
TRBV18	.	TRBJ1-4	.	CASSPPGRPNEKLFF	TGTGCCAGCTCACCCCCAGGGAGGCCTAATGAAAAACTGTTTTTT
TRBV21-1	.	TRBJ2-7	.	CASSTDRDNYEQYF	TGTGCCAGCAGCACAGACCGGGACAACTACGAGCAGTACTTC
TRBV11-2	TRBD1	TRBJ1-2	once	CASSWDRVANYGYTF	TGTGCCAGCAGCTGGGACAGGGTGGCCAACTATGGCTACACCTTC
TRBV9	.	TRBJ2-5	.	CASSVGSPSEAQYF	TGTGCCAGCAGCGTAGGATCGCCTTCGGAGGCCCAGTACTTC
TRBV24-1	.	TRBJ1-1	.	CARLEFRSEVNTEAFF	TGTGCCAGGTTGGAGTTCCGGTCTGAGGTGAACACTGAAGCTTTCTTT
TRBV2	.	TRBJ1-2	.	CASSWQVYGYTF	TGTGCCAGCAGCTGGCAGGTATATGGCTACACCTTC
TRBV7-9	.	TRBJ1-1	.	CASSLGGGNTEAFF	TGTGCCAGCAGCTTGGGAGGAGGAAACACTGAAGCTTTCTTT
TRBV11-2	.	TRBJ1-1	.	CASSLGGRSEAFF	TGTGCCAGCAGCTTAGGGGGGCGGTCTGAAGCTTTCTTT
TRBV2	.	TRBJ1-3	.	CATNSGGRSSGNTIYF	TGTGCCACCAATTCGGGGGGACGGAGCTCTGGAAACACCATATATTTT
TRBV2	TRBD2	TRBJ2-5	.	CASSATSGGKTQYF	TGTGCCAGCAGTGCCACTAGCGGGGGAAAGACCCAGTACTTC
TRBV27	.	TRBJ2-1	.	CATADYYNEQFF	TGTGCCACCGCGGACTATTACAATGAGCAGTTCTTC
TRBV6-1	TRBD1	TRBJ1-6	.	CASSELPRQGPYNSPLHF	TGTGCCAGCAGTGAACTTCCTCGACAGGGGCCCTATAATTCACCCCTCCACTTT
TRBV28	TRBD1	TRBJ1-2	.	CASSFQDRGDGYTF	TGTGCCAGCAGTTTTCAGGACAGGGGGGATGGCTACACCTTC
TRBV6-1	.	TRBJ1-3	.	CASSEILSGLGGNTIYF	TGTGCCAGCAGTGAGATCCTATCAGGGCTCGGCGGAAACACCATATATTTT
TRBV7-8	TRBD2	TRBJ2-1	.	CASSSLGEGLHNEQFF	TGTGCCAGCAGCTCCCTAGGGGAGGGCCTTCACAATGAGCAGTTCTTC
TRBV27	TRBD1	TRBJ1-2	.	CASGTGIGYTF	TGTGCCAGCGGGACAGGGATTGGCTACACCTTC
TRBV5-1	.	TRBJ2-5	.	CASSLPTAQETQYF	TGCGCCAGCAGCCTACCGACAGCACAAGAGACCCAGTACTTC
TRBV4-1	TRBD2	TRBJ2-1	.	CASSSGAGEYSSYNEQFF	TGCGCCAGCAGCTCCGGCGCGGGGGAATACAGCTCCTACAATGAGCAGTTCTTC
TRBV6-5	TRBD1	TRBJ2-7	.	CATRRYTGGAYEQYF	TGTGCCACCAGAAGATACACAGGGGGAGCCTACGAGCAGTACTTC
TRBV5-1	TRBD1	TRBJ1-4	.	CASSRGGQREEKLFF	TGCGCCAGCAGCCGGGGGGGACAGAGGGAGGAAAAACTGTTTTTT
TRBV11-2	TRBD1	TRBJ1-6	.	CASGEDRNYSPLHF	TGTGCCAGCGGCGAGGACAGGAATTATTCACCCCTCCACTTT
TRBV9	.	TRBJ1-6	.	CASSVNPQGRDSNSPLHF	TGTGCCAGCAGCGTAAACCCTCAAGGGAGAGATTCTAATTCACCCCTCCACTTT
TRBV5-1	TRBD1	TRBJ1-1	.	CASSYRGQETEAFF	TGCGCCAGCAGCTACAGGGGGCAGGAGACTGAAGCTTTCTTT
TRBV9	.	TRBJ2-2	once	CASSVAGENTGELFF	TGTGCCAGCAGCGTAGCCGGGGAAAACACCGGGGAGCTGTTTTTT
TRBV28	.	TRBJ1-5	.	CASREGFSNQPQHF	TGTGCCAGCAGGGAGGGATTTAGCAATCAGCCCCAGCATTTT
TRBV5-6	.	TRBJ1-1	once	CASSLLTGFWAEAFF	TGTGCCAGCAGCTTGCTAACAGGTTTTTGGGCTGAAGCTTTCTTT
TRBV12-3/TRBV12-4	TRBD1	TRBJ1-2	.	CASRRDSSYGYTF	TGTGCCAGCAGACGGGACAGCTCCTATGGCTACACCTTC
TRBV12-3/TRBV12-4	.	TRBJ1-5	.	CASRQDNQPQHF	TGTGCCAGCAGACAAGACAATCAGCCCCAGCATTTT
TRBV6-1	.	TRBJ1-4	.	CASSDGAGFNEKLFF	TGTGCCAGCAGTGACGGGGCGGGGTTTAATGAAAAACTGTTTTTT
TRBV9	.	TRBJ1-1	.	CASSVDGRVTEAFF	TGTGCCAGCAGCGTAGACGGGAGGGTCACTGAAGCTTTCTTT
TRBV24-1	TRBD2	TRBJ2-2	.	CATSETRLAGDAGELFF	TGTGCCACCAGTGAAACCCGACTAGCGGGAGACGCCGGGGAGCTGTTTTTT
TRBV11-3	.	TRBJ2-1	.	CASSLARAQQFF	TGTGCCAGCAGCTTAGCGCGGGCCCAGCAGTTCTTC
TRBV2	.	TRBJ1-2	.	CASRKTGANYGYTF	TGTGCCAGCAGAAAGACAGGAGCTAACTATGGCTACACCTTC
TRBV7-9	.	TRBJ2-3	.	CASSLYSVDTQYF	TGTGCCAGCAGCTTGTACTCCGTGGATACGCAGTATTTT